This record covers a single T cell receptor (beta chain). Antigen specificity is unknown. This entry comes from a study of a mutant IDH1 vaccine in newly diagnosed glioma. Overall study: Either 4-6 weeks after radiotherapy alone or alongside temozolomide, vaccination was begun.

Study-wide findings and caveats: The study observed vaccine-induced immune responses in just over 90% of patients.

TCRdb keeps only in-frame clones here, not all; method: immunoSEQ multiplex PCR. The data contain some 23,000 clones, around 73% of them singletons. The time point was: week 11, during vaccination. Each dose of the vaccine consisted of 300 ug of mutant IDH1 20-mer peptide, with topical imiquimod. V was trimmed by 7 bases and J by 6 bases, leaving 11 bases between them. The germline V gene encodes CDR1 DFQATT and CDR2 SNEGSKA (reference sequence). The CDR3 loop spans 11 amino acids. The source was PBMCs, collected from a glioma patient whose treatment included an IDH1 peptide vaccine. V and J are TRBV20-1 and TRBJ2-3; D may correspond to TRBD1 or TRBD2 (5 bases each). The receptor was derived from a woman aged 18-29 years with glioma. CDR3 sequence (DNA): TGCAGTGTGTCCTGGGGGGATACGCAGTATTTT. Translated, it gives CSVSWGDTQYF.